This passage covers 20 T cell receptor beta chains from one sample sequenced in a study of CXCR3-negative and CXCR3-positive naive CD8 T cells. UMI labels and 5' RACE were used to prepare the TRB cDNA libraries. TCRdb re-called the 5' RACE reads and catalogs CDR3 proteins one per entry, DNA excluded. The sample totals some 56,000 distinct CDR3 sequences. Sequenced sample: memory CD8+ T cells from blood. The receptors come from a human donor in good health. Some clones in this sample may be carry-over from other donors' samples.

The chain combines TRBV25-1 with TRBJ2-1. CDR1 and CDR2 from the germline V gene are MGHDK and SYGVNS. The CDR3 extends over 13 amino acids. CDR3 amino acids: CASSDRYYNEQFF.

The J gene is TRBJ2-2, the V gene TRBV6-4; TCRdb's D call of TRBD1 is untestable without DNA. The V gene's germline CDR1 is MRHNA and CDR2 SNTAGT. The CDR3 sequence is 15 residues long. The CDR3 is CASSEGGVNTGELFF.

The chain joins TRBV7-9 to TRBJ2-1; TCRdb outputs TRBD2, but without DNA this stays unchecked. From germline, CDR1 is SEHNR and CDR2 FQNEAQ (reference sequence). The CDR3 sequence is 14 residues long. The CDR3 loop is CASSYLAGENEQFF.

This sequence joins TRBV5-1 and TRBJ2-3; absent DNA, TCRdb's TRBD1 call cannot be checked. The CDR3 sequence is 16 residues long. Germline V gives CDR1 SGHRS, CDR2 YFSETQ. The CDR3 protein is CASSLYGNERTDTQYF.

The chain links TRBV20-1 to TRBJ2-1. Germline lookup yields CDR1 DFQATT and CDR2 SNEGSKA (reference sequence). The CDR3 has 11 amino acids. The CDR3 loop reads CSANRRHEQFF.

The CDR3 loop reads CASSQDYGPVGTEAFF. The rearrangement joins TRBV14 to TRBJ1-1; TCRdb returns TRBD1, unconfirmable since there is no DNA. Germline lookup yields CDR1 SGHDN and CDR2 FVKESK. The CDR3 has 16 amino acids. Combining the CDR3 with reference TRBV14 and TRBJ1-1 gives the whole variable domain EAGVTQFPSHSVIEKGQTVTLRCDPISGHDNLYWYRRVMGKEIKFLLHFVKESKQDESGMPNNRFLAERTGGTYSTLKVQPAELEDSGVYFCASSQDYGPVGTEAFFGQGTRLTVV.

The gene calls are TRBV4-1 and TRBJ1-1. The CDR3 contains 13 residues. Germline CDR1 is MGHRA and CDR2 is YSYEKL. The CDR3 is CASSQPMNTEAFF.

The genes are TRBV20-1 and TRBJ1-5; no DNA is available, so the TRBD1 call from TCRdb remains unchecked. The CDR3 length is 14 residues. Germline V lookup: CDR1 DFQATT, CDR2 SNEGSKA (reference sequence). The CDR3 protein is CSAGESTGWSPQHF.

The chain uses TRBV20-1 and TRBJ2-7. The CDR3 contains 13 residues. Germline assignment: CDR1 DFQATT and CDR2 SNEGSKA (reference sequence). The CDR3 is CSANDGGSYEQYF.

This chain uses TRBV29-1 with TRBJ2-1; absent DNA, TCRdb's TRBD2 call cannot be checked. The CDR3 has 13 residues. In germline, CDR1 is SQVTM, CDR2 ANQGSEA. The CDR3: CSVLVSSYNEQFF.

The chain combines TRBV4-3 with TRBJ2-7; checking the TCRdb D call of TRBD1 is not possible without DNA. CDR1 LGHNA and CDR2 YSLEER come from the germline V gene. The CDR3 sequence is 16 residues long. CDR3 amino acids: CASSQEVGTGGEKQYF.

The CDR3 loop reads CSVVTGSTDTQYF. The chain joins TRBV29-1 to TRBJ2-3. The germline V gene encodes CDR1 SQVTM and CDR2 ANQGSEA. The CDR3 spans 13 residues.

This chain joins TRBV7-9 and TRBJ1-1; no DNA is available, so the TRBD1 call from TCRdb remains unchecked. CDR1 is SEHNR, CDR2 FQNEAQ, per germline (reference sequence). The length of the CDR3 is 13 residues. CDR3 residues: CASSPPGETEAFF.

This chain joins TRBV29-1 and TRBJ1-2. The CDR3 consists of 14 residues. Looked up from germline, CDR1 is SQVTM and CDR2 is ANQGSEA. The CDR3 here is CSVEWAGANYGYTF.

The chain recombines TRBV6-2 or TRBV6-3 with TRBJ2-2. The CDR3 consists of 13 residues. CDR1 and CDR2 (germline): MNHEY, SVGEGT. The CDR3 is CATLSSNTGELFF.

The chain carries TRBV12-3 or TRBV12-4 and TRBJ2-2; TCRdb proposes TRBD1, but this gene call is untestable without DNA. The CDR3 extends over 15 amino acids. CDR3 sequence reads: CASWDRAINTGELFF.

This chain links TRBV7-2 with TRBJ2-1; the D gene TCRdb calls, TRBD1, cannot be checked with no DNA. This CDR3 comprises 13 residues. The germline CDR1 and CDR2 sequences are SGHTA and FQGNSA. The CDR3 sequence: CASSPGDSNEQFF.

The CDR3 sequence is CASSEMGAPHEQYF. The chain has TRBV2 and TRBJ2-7; TCRdb's D gene call, TRBD1, goes unchecked for lack of DNA. The CDR3 consists of 14 residues. Germline lookup yields CDR1 SNHLY and CDR2 FYNNEI.

The V call is TRBV20-1, the J call TRBJ1-1; TCRdb lists TRBD1, though no DNA is available to test this call. From germline, CDR1 is DFQATT and CDR2 SNEGSKA (reference sequence). The CDR3 has 13 amino acids. The CDR3 reads CSARGGVYTEAFF.

V gene TRBV28 combines with J gene TRBJ2-1; TCRdb designates TRBD1, a call that cannot be tested without DNA. From germline, CDR1 is MDHEN and CDR2 SYDVKM. This CDR3 has 16 residues. CDR3 residues: CASSYPGTALYNEQFF.